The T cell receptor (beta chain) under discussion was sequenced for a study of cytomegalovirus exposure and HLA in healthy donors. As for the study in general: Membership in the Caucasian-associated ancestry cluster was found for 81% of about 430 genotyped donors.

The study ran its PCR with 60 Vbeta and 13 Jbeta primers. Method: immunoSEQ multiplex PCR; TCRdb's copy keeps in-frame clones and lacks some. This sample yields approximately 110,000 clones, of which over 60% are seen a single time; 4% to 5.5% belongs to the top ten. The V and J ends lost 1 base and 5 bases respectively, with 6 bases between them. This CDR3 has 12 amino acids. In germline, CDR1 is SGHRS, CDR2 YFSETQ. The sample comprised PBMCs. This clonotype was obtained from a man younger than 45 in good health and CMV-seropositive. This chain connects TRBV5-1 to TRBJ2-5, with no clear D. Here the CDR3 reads CASSLRGETQYF. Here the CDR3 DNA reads TGCGCCAGCAGCTTGCGTGGCGAGACCCAGTACTTC.